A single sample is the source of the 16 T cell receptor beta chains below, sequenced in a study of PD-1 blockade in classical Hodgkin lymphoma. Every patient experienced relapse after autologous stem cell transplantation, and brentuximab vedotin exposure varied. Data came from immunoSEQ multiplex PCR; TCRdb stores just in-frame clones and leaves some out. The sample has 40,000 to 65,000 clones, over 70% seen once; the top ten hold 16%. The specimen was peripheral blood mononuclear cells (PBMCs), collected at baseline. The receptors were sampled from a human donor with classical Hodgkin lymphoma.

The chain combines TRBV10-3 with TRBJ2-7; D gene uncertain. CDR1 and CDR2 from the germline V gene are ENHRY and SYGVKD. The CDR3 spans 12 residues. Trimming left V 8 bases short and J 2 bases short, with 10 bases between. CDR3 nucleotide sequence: TGTGCCATCTACCTTCGTACCTACGAGCAGTACGTC. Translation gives CAIYLRTYEQYV.

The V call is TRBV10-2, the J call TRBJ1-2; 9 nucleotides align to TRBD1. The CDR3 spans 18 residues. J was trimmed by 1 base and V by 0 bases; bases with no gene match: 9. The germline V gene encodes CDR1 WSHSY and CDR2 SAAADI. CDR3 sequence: CASSESWAGQGRNYGYTF. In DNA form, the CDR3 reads TGCGCCAGCAGTGAGTCTTGGGCGGGACAGGGCCGTAACTATGGCTACACCTTC.

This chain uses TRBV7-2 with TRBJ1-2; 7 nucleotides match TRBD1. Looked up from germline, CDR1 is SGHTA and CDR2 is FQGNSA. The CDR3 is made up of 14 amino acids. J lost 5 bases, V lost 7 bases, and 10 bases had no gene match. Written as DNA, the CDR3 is TGTGCCAGCAACGACGGGGCAGGGGGGTATGGCTACACCTTC. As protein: CASNDGAGGYGYTF.

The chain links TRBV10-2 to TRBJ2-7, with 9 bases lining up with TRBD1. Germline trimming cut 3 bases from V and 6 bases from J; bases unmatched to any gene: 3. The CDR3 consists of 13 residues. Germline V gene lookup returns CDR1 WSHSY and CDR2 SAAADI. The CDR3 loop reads CASSEQGATEQYV. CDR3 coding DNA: TGCGCCAGCAGTGAACAGGGGGCTACCGAGCAGTACGTC.

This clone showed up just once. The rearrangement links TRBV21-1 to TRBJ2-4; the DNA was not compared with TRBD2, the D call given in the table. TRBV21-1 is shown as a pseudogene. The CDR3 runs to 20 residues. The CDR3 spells CASSKVCIAGGPWDKNIQYF. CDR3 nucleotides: TGTGCCAGCAGCAAAGTGTGTATAGCGGGAGGGCCTTGGGACAAAAACATTCAGTACTTC.

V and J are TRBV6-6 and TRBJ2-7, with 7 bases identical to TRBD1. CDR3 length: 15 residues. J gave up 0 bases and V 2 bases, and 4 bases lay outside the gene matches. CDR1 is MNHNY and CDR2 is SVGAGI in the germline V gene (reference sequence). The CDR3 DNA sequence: TGTGCCAGCAGTTACCCCGGGACAGCCTCCTACGAGCAGTACTTC. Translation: CASSYPGTASYEQYF.

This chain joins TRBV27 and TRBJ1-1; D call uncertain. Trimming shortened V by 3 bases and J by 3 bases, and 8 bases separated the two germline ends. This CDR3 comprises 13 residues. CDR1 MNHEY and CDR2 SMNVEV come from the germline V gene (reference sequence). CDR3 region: CASSLERDTEAFF. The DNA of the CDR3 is TGTGCCAGCAGTTTGGAGAGAGACACTGAAGCTTTCTTT.

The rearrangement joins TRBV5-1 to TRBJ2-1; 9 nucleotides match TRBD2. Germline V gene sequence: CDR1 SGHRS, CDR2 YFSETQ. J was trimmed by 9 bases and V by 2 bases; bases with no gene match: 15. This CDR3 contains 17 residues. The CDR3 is CASSFSTGTSNVREQFF. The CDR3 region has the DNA TGCGCCAGCAGCTTTTCCACCGGGACTAGCAATGTTCGTGAGCAGTTCTTC.

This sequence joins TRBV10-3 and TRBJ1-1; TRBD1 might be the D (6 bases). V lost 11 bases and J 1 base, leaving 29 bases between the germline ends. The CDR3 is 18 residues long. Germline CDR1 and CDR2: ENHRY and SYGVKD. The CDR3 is CARSGVPLLHISNTEAFF. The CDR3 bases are TGTGCCCGATCAGGGGTGCCCCTCTTGCACATTTCGAACACTGAAGCTTTCTTT.

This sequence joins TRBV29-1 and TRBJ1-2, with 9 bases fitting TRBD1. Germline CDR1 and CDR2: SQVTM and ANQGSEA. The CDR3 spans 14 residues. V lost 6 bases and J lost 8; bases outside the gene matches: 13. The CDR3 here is CSVQGRDRVYGYTF. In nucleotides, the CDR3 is TGCAGCGTCCAAGGACGGGACAGGGTGTACGGCTACACCTTC. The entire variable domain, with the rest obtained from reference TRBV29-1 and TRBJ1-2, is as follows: SAVISQKPSRDICQRGTSLTIQCQVDSQVTMMFWYRQQPGQSLTLIATANQGSEATYESGFVIDKFPISRPNLTFSTLTVSNMSPEDSSIYLCSVQGRDRVYGYTFGSGTRLTVV.

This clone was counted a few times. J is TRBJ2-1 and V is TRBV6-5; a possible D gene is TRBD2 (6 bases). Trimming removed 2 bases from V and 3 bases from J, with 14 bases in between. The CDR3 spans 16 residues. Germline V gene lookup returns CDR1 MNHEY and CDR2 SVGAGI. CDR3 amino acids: CASSYRGTPFYNEQFF. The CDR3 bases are TGTGCCAGCAGTTACCGGGGGACTCCGTTCTACAATGAGCAGTTCTTC.

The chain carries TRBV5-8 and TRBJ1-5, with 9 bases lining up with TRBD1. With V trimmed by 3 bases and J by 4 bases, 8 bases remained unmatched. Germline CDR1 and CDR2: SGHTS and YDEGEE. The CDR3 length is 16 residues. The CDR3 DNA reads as TGTGCCAGCAGCTACGGGACAGGGTGGGAGAATCAGCCCCAGCATTTT. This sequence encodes CASSYGTGWENQPQHF.

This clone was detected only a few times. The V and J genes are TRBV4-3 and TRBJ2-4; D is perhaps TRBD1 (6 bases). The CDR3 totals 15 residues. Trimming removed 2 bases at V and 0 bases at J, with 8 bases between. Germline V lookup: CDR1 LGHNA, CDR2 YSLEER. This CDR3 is CASSQQGSAKNIQYF. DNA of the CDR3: TGCGCCAGCAGCCAACAGGGGTCAGCCAAAAACATTCAGTACTTC.

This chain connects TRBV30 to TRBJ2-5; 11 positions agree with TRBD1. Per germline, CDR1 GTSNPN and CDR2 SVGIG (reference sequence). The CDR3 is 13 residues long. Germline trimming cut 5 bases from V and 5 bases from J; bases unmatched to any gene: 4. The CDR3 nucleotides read TGTGCCTGGGGGACAGGGGGTGGTGAGACCCAGTACTTC. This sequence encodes CAWGTGGGETQYF.

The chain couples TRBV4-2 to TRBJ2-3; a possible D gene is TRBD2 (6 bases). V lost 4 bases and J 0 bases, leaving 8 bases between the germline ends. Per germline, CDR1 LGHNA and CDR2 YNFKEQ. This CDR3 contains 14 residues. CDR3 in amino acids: CASSRSGSTDTQYF. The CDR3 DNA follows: TGTGCCAGCAGCCGTAGCGGTAGCACAGATACGCAGTATTTT.

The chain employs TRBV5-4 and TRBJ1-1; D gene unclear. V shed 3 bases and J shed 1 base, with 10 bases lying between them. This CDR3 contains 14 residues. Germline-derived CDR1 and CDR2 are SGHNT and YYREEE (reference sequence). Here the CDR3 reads CASSWEGENTEAFF. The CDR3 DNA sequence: TGTGCCAGCAGCTGGGAGGGCGAGAACACTGAAGCTTTCTTT.